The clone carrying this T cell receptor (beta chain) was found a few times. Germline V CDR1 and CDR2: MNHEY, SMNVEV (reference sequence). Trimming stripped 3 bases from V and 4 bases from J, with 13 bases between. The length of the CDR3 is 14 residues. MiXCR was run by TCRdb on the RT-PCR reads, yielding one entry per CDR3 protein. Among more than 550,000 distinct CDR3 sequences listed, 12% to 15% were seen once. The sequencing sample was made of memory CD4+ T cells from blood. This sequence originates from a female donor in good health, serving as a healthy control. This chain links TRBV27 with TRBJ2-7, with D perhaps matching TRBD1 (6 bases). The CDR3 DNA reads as TGTGCCAGCAGTTTGGCCAGGGGTAATTACGAGCAGTACTTC. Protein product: CASSLARGNYEQYF.